This T cell receptor beta chain was recovered during a study of healthy donors' naive CD4 and CD8 T cells (dated by TCRdb to the mid-2010s). With regard to the full study: Donors were chosen to span three age groups (20-25, 40-50 and 60-70 years, roughly 6 each), with mean age around 44 and half female. Donors were HLA-typed by sequencing at HLA-A, -B, -C, -DRB1, -DQB1 and -DPB1 using the SBTexcellerator protocol, an ABI3130xl analyzer and SBTengine software. Rearranged TCR alpha and beta chains from naive CD4+ and CD8+ T cells were sequenced in the study to test how TCR variation relates to lineage commitment. For TCR alpha, a new primer set was designed to cover all functional IMGT alpha gene variants, and all other steps followed the beta-chain workflow. Peripheral blood mononuclear cells were collected from roughly 17 healthy, unrelated individuals.

V is reduced by 10 bases and J by 1 base, leaving a spacing of 13 bases between them. Reading the germline V gene (reference sequence) gives CDR1 MNHNY and CDR2 SVGAGI. Counted from cysteine to phenylalanine, this CDR3 has 13 amino acids. Only CDR3 DNA remains: 39 bases, in frame from the first base. The paper's findings and limits, for the study overall: Because alpha and beta chains were sequenced in bulk and could not be paired, the effects of the two chains in combination were not assessed. Most V and J gene segments were reportedly biased between naive CD4+ and CD8+ cells, consistently across donors and independent of HLA genotype. In both chains, CD4+ lineage was associated with a positively charged CDR3, and CD8+ lineage was associated with a negatively charged CDR3. V genes, J genes and CDR3 charge together appeared to explain 10% to 15% of CD4/CD8 propensity variance, in a largely additive manner. Possible repertoire bias arising from homeostatic proliferation of naive T cells was not directly addressed.

Cells with a CD4+CD8-CD45RO-CD45RA+ profile were isolated by FACS and defined as naive CD4+ T cells, and those with a CD8+CD4-CD45RA+CD27bright profile were defined as naive CD8+ T cells. Sorting used antibodies against CD4 (RPA-T4), CD8 (SK1), CD27 (O323), CD45RA (HI100) and CD45RO (UCHL1). This clonotype was seen a handful of times. It has no known antigen specificity. Per-base qualities were not stored, and no clone one base away is much larger. The sequencing machine was a 454 GS FLX Titanium. A previously published linear amplification protocol was used to construct TCR libraries from about 490 ng of total RNA. Sequencing was performed on the Roche/454 Genome Sequencer with Titanium chemistry. In the original analysis: From five or six of the healthy donors, approximately 80,000 rearranged TCR alpha transcripts were sequenced. Unique TCR clonotypes were defined by the CDR3 junction under IMGT nomenclature, and duplicate transcripts were removed. CD4 versus CD8 status was modeled on V and J genes by logistic regression in R 2.13.0, with adjustment for donor effects and Bonferroni correction for multiple testing. The public sequencing data were trimmed at Q25 with fastp and processed into clonotypes with MiXCR by TCRdb, which kept only in-frame beta chains. Rows are combined by CDR3 protein, so each entry shows the most common genes and DNA. The V and J calls reflect TCRdb's pipeline rather than the authors' work. The sample table contains about 200,000 distinct CDR3 sequences; only one count was recorded for about 70% of them. The ten largest make up more than 2% of the sample.

This sequence was found in a pool of human donors in good health; the sample pools cells from several healthy donors. The chain links TRBV6-6 with TRBJ2-5, and TRBD2 may be the D gene, going by 6 matching bases. The sequencing sample was made of naive CD4+ and CD8+ T cells sorted from blood, pooled from several donors. The cell subset or site tag for this specimen amounts to: FACS-sorted naive CD4+ (CD45RO-CD45RA+) and naive CD8+ (CD45RA+CD27bright) T cells. CDR3 sequence: CATSTGSQETQYF. The DNA is as follows: TGTGCCACCTCGACCGGGAGCCAAGAGACCCAGTACTTC.